This TCR beta chain emerged from a study of blood T cell repertoires in COVID-19. The wider study: Some COVID-19 samples were acute and others convalescent; all came from the United States, Italy and Spain. In each case, the material was cDNA or gDNA derived from T cells, B-cell-depleted T cells, or PBMCs.

In the authors' methods: Estimation of nucleated cell counts relied on the amplification of reference gene primers. The table came from immunoSEQ multiplex PCR; TCRdb's copy has only in-frame clones and leaves some out. The D gene and trimming were derived from the DNA, and the V and J assignments and clone size from that table. The sample lists 150,000 to 250,000 clones; about 80% were seen once. This CDR3 contains 16 residues. Per the germline V gene, CDR1 is SGHNT and CDR2 is YYREEE (reference sequence). The ends lost 1 base at V and 5 bases at J; junction bases unmatched: 11. This rearrangement joins TRBV5-4 to TRBJ2-5, with 7 bases that match TRBD2. Source material: peripheral blood. The receptor comes from a human donor with acute or convalescent COVID-19. The donor label of this sample is uncertain. CDR3: CASSLISSGGGETQYF. The CDR3 region has the DNA TGTGCCAGCAGCTTGATCTCTTCGGGGGGTGGGGAGACCCAGTACTTC.